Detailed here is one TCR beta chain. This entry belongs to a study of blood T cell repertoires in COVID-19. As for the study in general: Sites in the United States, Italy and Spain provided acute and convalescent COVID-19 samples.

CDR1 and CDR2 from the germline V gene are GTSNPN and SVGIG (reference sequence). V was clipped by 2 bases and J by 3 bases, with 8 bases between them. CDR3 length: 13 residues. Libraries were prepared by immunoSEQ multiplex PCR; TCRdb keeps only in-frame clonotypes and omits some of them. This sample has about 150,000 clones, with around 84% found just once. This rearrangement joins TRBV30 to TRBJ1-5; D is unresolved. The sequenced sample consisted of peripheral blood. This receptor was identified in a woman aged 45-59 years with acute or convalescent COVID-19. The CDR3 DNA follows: TGTGCCTGGAGTATGGGCTTCAATCAGCCCCAGCATTTT. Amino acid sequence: CAWSMGFNQPQHF.